These 19 T cell receptor beta chains were sequenced from one sample in a study of Ad26.COV2.S vaccination and SARS-CoV-2 variants. Repertoires were generated with immunoSEQ multiplex PCR, while TCRdb's copy carries only in-frame clones and drops some. The sample lists approximately 400,000 clones; about 88% were seen once. Stated treatment: around 19 received Ad26.COV2.S at low or high dose, single or two shots; 5 received placebo; per-sample allocation not given. Each sample was drawn 63 days after the first injection (of vaccine or placebo). The source material was peripheral blood, sampled in a trial of Ad26.COV2.S vaccine versus placebo. Receptors originate from a person aged 18-65 years who received the Ad26.COV2.S COVID-19 vaccine or a placebo.

The rearrangement links TRBV5-1 to TRBJ2-1; no clear D gene. The germline V gene has CDR1 SGHRS and CDR2 YFSETQ. The CDR3 runs to 12 residues. V dropped 3 bases and J dropped 3 bases, with 4 bases sitting between them. CDR3 coding DNA: TGCGCCAGCAGCTACAACTACAATGAGCAGTTCTTC. Translating it yields CASSYNYNEQFF.

The rearrangement uses TRBV30 and TRBJ2-1, with 10 bases that match TRBD2. The CDR3 has 16 residues. Unmatched junction bases numbered 9, after V lost 1 base and J lost 6 bases. Germline V gene lookup returns CDR1 GTSNPN and CDR2 SVGIG (reference sequence). The CDR3 bases are TGTGCCTGGAGTGCGGTCGGATTAGCGGGGGGCAATGAGCAGTTCTTC. Protein: CAWSAVGLAGGNEQFF.

As concerns this clone: Other DNA sequences from this sample encode an identical CDR3 as well. This rearrangement joins TRBV11-3 to TRBJ2-3, with D unclear. CDR1 SGHNT and CDR2 YENEEA come from the germline V gene. The CDR3 runs 15 residues. The ends were cut back, 1 base at V and 0 bases at J, with 8 bases in the middle. This chain's CDR3 is CASSLGTASTDTQYF. CDR3 nucleotide sequence: TGTGCCAGCAGCTTAGGGACCGCTAGCACAGATACGCAGTATTTT.

The V gene is TRBV28, the J gene TRBJ2-1; 8 bases agree with TRBD1. Looked up from germline, CDR1 is MDHEN and CDR2 is SYDVKM. The CDR3 is 14 residues long. The V and J ends lost 3 bases and 6 bases, in that order; junction bases with no gene match: 4. In nucleotides, the CDR3 is TGTGCCAGCAGTTTGCGGACAGGGACCAATGAGCAGTTCTTC. It codes for CASSLRTGTNEQFF.

The chain joins TRBV9 to TRBJ1-5; D may be TRBD1 (6 bases). The CDR3 runs to 16 residues. Per germline, CDR1 SGDLS and CDR2 YYNGEE. V shed 0 bases and J shed 5 bases, with 15 bases lying between them. In nucleotides, the CDR3 is TGTGCCAGCAGCGTAGACGGGAGAGGGGGACATCAGCCCCAGCATTTT. This encodes CASSVDGRGGHQPQHF.

The CDR3 region is CASSLGRTNTEAFF. Here the CDR3 DNA reads TGTGCCAGCAGCTTAGGAAGAACGAACACTGAAGCTTTCTTT. The genes are TRBV7-2 and TRBJ1-1; D unclear. Germline V lookup: CDR1 SGHTA, CDR2 FQGNSA. The CDR3 has 14 residues. Deletions cut 1 base from V and 1 base from J, with 7 bases between.

This clone was counted between two and nine times. This rearrangement joins TRBV5-1 to TRBJ1-2; perhaps TRBD1 as D (6 bases). CDR1 and CDR2 (germline): SGHRS, YFSETQ. Between the trimmed V and J ends, which lost 3 bases and 8 bases, there was a span of 23 bases. The CDR3 extends over 16 amino acids. The CDR3 DNA reads TGCGCCAGCAGCTGGGGGGTAGGAAACAGGGTCCTCGGCTACACCTTC. Translation gives CASSWGVGNRVLGYTF.

This clone was detected only a few times. The V call is TRBV2, the J call TRBJ1-4, with 9 bases matching TRBD1. Germline values: CDR1 SNHLY, CDR2 FYNNEI. The V and J ends lost 6 bases and 3 bases, in that order; junction bases with no gene match: 5. This CDR3 is 15 amino acids long. CDR3 amino acids: CASRDRGIANEKLFF. CDR3 nucleotides: TGTGCCAGCAGGGACAGGGGTATAGCTAATGAAAAACTGTTTTTT.

This clone appeared a single time. V is TRBV7-9 and J is TRBJ2-4; 11 nucleotides match TRBD2. V lost 5 bases to trimming and J lost 8 bases; unmatched junction nucleotides: 11. This CDR3 is 16 amino acids long. CDR1 is SEHNR and CDR2 is FQNEAQ in the germline V gene (reference sequence). The CDR3 is CASSAGLAEFGDIQYF. In DNA, the CDR3 is TGTGCCAGCAGCGCGGGACTAGCGGAGTTCGGGGACATTCAGTACTTC.

The V and J genes are TRBV7-2 and TRBJ2-3; 7 bases line up with TRBD2. V gave up 5 bases and J gave up 11 bases; unmatched junction bases: 10. The V gene's germline CDR1 is SGHTA and CDR2 FQGNSA. CDR3 size: 13 residues. The DNA of the CDR3 is TGTGCCAGCAGCCCGGCAATACGGGGGGAGCAGTATTTT. This gives the protein CASSPAIRGEQYF.

V is TRBV7-2 and J is TRBJ1-2; no clear D gene. V lost 1 base and J 3 bases, leaving 6 bases between the germline ends. Germline lookup yields CDR1 SGHTA and CDR2 FQGNSA. The CDR3 contains 13 residues. CDR3 region: CASSLGADYGYTF. The CDR3 DNA follows: TGTGCCAGCAGCTTAGGTGCAGACTATGGCTACACCTTC.

The V gene is TRBV29-1, the J gene TRBJ2-1; D is perhaps TRBD2 (7 bases). The CDR3 length is 14 residues. In germline, CDR1 is SQVTM, CDR2 ANQGSEA. Trimming pared 4 bases from V and 4 bases from J, leaving 14 bases between. CDR3 sequence (DNA): TGCAGCGTTGCCGGAGGGGGGGGATACAATGAGCAGTTCTTC. This gives the protein CSVAGGGGYNEQFF.

V is TRBV7-2 and J is TRBJ1-1; maybe TRBD1 (5 bases). Germline loops: CDR1 SGHTA, CDR2 FQGNSA. The CDR3 runs to 15 residues. V was trimmed by 5 bases and J by 0 bases, leaving 13 bases between them. The CDR3 loop is CASSQAHRMNTEAFF. CDR3 DNA: TGTGCCAGCAGCCAAGCCCACAGGATGAACACTGAAGCTTTCTTT.

The chain has TRBV19 and TRBJ1-2, with D possibly being TRBD1 (5 bases). CDR1 and CDR2 from the germline V gene are LNHDA and SQIVND (reference sequence). The CDR3 is made up of 12 amino acids. The V end lost 7 bases, the J end lost 6 bases, and 12 bases lay between the germline ends. The CDR3 is CASTGRGDGYTF. CDR3 bases: TGTGCCAGTACAGGGCGCGGGGATGGCTACACCTTC.

This clone has a single count. The gene calls are TRBV12-5 and TRBJ2-2, with 7 bases aligning to TRBD1. Germline V CDR1 and CDR2: LGHNT, FRNRAP. V was clipped by 9 bases and J by 6 bases; unmatched bases: 10. The CDR3 has 14 residues. In DNA form, the CDR3 reads TGTGCTAGCGCTAGACAGGGTGGGTCCGGGGAGCTGTTTTTT. Protein: CASARQGGSGELFF.

The chain employs TRBV27 and TRBJ1-6; 8 nucleotides agree with TRBD1. The CDR3 spans 17 residues. Germline V gene data show CDR1 as MNHEY and CDR2 as SMNVEV (reference sequence). The V and J ends lost 1 base and 4 bases, in that order; junction bases with no gene match: 6. CDR3 protein: CASSLLGQVLYNSPLHF. The CDR3 DNA sequence: TGTGCCAGCAGTTTATTGGGACAGGTTCTTTATAATTCACCCCTCCACTTT.

In this sample, this clone turned up many times. V usage is TRBV30 and J usage is TRBJ1-5; the D is unclear. The V end lost 0 bases, the J end lost 4 bases, and 7 bases lay between the germline ends. CDR1 is GTSNPN, CDR2 SVGIG, per germline (reference sequence). The CDR3 has 13 amino acids. CDR3 protein: CAWSVSRNQPQHF. The DNA of the CDR3 is TGTGCCTGGAGTGTAAGTAGAAATCAGCCCCAGCATTTT.

This rearrangement joins TRBV9 to TRBJ2-1; D gene unclear. The CDR3 runs to 16 residues. The V gene's germline CDR1 is SGDLS and CDR2 YYNGEE. Deletions cut 0 bases from V and 2 bases from J, with 12 bases between. The CDR3 reads CASSVGQNHAYNEQFF. DNA of the CDR3: TGTGCCAGCAGCGTAGGGCAGAATCACGCCTACAATGAGCAGTTCTTC.

A single count supports this clone. This chain joins TRBV4-3 and TRBJ1-2; 7 nucleotides match TRBD1. Germline lookup yields CDR1 LGHNA and CDR2 YSLEER. The ends lost 1 base at V and 4 bases at J; junction bases unmatched: 6. The CDR3 is 15 amino acids. CDR3 bases: TGCGCCAGCAGCCAAGGGGACAGCCTCTCCTATGGCTACACCTTC. This codes for CASSQGDSLSYGYTF.